The T cell receptor beta chain under discussion was sequenced for a study of blood T cell repertoires in COVID-19. Study-level information: Donors in the United States, Italy and Spain gave samples during acute or convalescent COVID-19. PBMCs, B-cell-depleted T cells, or T cells provided the cDNA or gDNA that made up the material.

In the authors' methods: How many nucleated cells were present was estimated from reference gene primer amplification. Some clones are missing from TCRdb's copy, which holds only in-frame ones; the method was immunoSEQ multiplex PCR. That table is the source of V, J and clone size, and D and trimming were worked out from the DNA. The sample consists of 55,000 to 75,000 clones, around 83% of them appearing once. Germline lookup yields CDR1 MNHEY and CDR2 SMNVEV (reference sequence). The V end was cut by 6 bases, the J end by 9 bases, with 18 bases between. CDR3 length: 15 residues. The sequence came from a man between 65 and 80 years old with acute or convalescent COVID-19. The chain has TRBV27 and TRBJ1-6; D is perhaps TRBD1 (6 bases). The sequencing input was peripheral blood. The CDR3 spells CASRSSGTTGSPLHF. The CDR3 DNA reads as TGTGCCAGCAGGTCAAGCGGAACGACAGGTTCACCCCTCCACTTT.